The rows below give T cell receptor beta chains drawn from one sample of a study of vaccination and CD4 T cells after COVID-19. These receptors have no known antigen. MiXCR, applied by TCRdb to the PCR reads, yields one record per CDR3 protein. The table lists about 7,000 distinct CDR3 sequences, roughly 50% of them singletons. Sequencing was carried out using CD4+ T cells from blood, cultured in vitro. The receptor set was obtained from a human donor in good health. CDR3s include the opening cysteine and the closing phenylalanine or tryptophan. The D gene is left open where the match is weak. A row's size may be missing; if present it is once, few, many or a size class.

CDR3aa,CDR3nt,v_gene,j_gene,abundance,d_gene
CASSGQANTEAFF,TGTGCCAGCAGTGGACAGGCGAACACTGAAGCTTTCTTT,TRBV6-1,TRBJ1-1,few,.
CASSYSVADDTQYF,TGTGCCAGCAGTTACTCGGTGGCTGATGATACGCAGTATTTT,TRBV6-5,TRBJ2-3,.,.
CGFWGHDEAFF,TGTGGCTTCTGGGGGCACGACGAAGCTTTCTTT,TRBV20-1,TRBJ1-1,.,.
CASSSERSTDTQYF,TGTGCCAGCAGCTCGGAGCGGAGTACAGATACGCAGTATTTT,TRBV7-8,TRBJ2-3,.,.
CAWSRRTANSPLHF,TGTGCCTGGAGTCGTCGGACGGCGAATTCACCCCTCCACTTT,TRBV30,TRBJ1-6,.,.
CASSEAADTQYF,TGTGCCAGCAGTGAAGCAGCAGATACGCAGTATTTT,TRBV6-1,TRBJ2-3,.,.
CASSEISGGATDEQFF,TGTGCCAGCAGTGAAATTAGCGGGGGGGCCACGGATGAGCAGTTCTTC,TRBV6-1,TRBJ2-1,.,TRBD2
CASNRGGATDTQYF,TGTGCCAGCAACCGTGGGGGGGCCACAGATACGCAGTATTTT,TRBV6-2/TRBV6-3,TRBJ2-3,.,.
CASAGTTTYEQYF,TGCGCCAGCGCCGGGACAACTACTTACGAGCAGTACTTC,TRBV10-1,TRBJ2-7,.,.
CATKDSQETQYF,TGTGCCACCAAGGACTCACAAGAGACCCAGTACTTC,TRBV24-1,TRBJ2-5,.,.
CASSEALLTGSQYHGQYF,TGTGCCAGCAGTGAAGCGCTTCTTACAGGGTCACAGTACCACGGGCAGTACTTC,TRBV2,TRBJ2-7,.,.
CAWSVPGSPLHF,TGTGCCTGGAGTGTACCCGGGTCACCCCTCCACTTT,TRBV30,TRBJ1-6,.,.
CASSRTGESYNEQFF,TGTGCCAGCAGCCGGACAGGGGAGTCCTACAATGAGCAGTTCTTC,TRBV9,TRBJ2-1,.,TRBD1
CASSSSVNEQFF,TGTGCCAGCAGCTCAAGCGTGAATGAGCAGTTCTTC,TRBV7-9,TRBJ2-1,.,.
CASSYFPTTGRNQPQHF,TGTGCCAGCAGTTACTTCCCGACGACAGGGAGGAATCAGCCCCAGCATTTT,TRBV6-5,TRBJ1-5,.,TRBD1
CASSFGRSTDTQYF,TGTGCCAGCAGCTTCGGCCGTAGCACAGATACGCAGTATTTT,TRBV7-2,TRBJ2-3,.,.